Each of the 31 T cell receptor beta chains below was sequenced from the same sample in a study of blood T cell repertoires in COVID-19. The method was immunoSEQ multiplex PCR; TCRdb's version includes in-frame clones alone and lacks a portion of them. The data show about 130,000 clones, approximately 85% seen once. Sequenced material: peripheral blood. The origin of the receptors is a woman over 75 with COVID-19, enrolled during active disease.

The genes are TRBV7-6 and TRBJ2-2, with D possibly being TRBD1 (5 bases). The CDR3 spans 17 residues. Germline lookup yields CDR1 SGHVS and CDR2 FNYEAQ. With 0 bases removed from V and 3 bases from J, the gap between germline ends came to 14 bases. CDR3 sequence (DNA): TGTGCCAGCAGCTTAGCTGAGTTGCAGGGTGACACCGGGGAGCTGTTTTTT. Translation: CASSLAELQGDTGELFF.

The chain carries TRBV3-1 (or the pseudogene TRBV3-2) and TRBJ2-1, with D maybe TRBD2 (5 bases). The CDR3 runs 13 residues. The germline gives CDR1 LGHDT, CDR2 YNNKEL (reference sequence). With 2 bases removed from V and 9 bases from J, the gap between germline ends came to 11 bases. CDR3 sequence (DNA): TGTGCCAGCAGCCAACCTCGAGGAGGTGAGCAGTTCTTC. Its translation: CASSQPRGGEQFF.

The CDR3 sequence is CASSGTGGLNEQYF. CDR3 bases: TGCGCCAGCAGCGGGACAGGGGGTCTCAACGAGCAGTACTTC. The chain recombines TRBV5-1 with TRBJ2-7; 11 bases are shared with TRBD1. Germline V gene lookup returns CDR1 SGHRS and CDR2 YFSETQ. V lost 4 bases and J lost 5; bases outside the gene matches: 5. The CDR3 length is 14 residues.

The chain joins TRBV7-2 to TRBJ2-2, with D possibly being TRBD1 (6 bases). CDR3 size: 15 residues. V lost 4 bases and J lost 3, with 12 bases in between. Germline V gene lookup returns CDR1 SGHTA and CDR2 FQGNSA. CDR3 DNA sequence: TGTGCCAGCAGCTCACAGGGTCTGGACACCGGGGAGCTGTTTTTT. This encodes CASSSQGLDTGELFF.

This clone came up once. The V call is TRBV18, the J call TRBJ1-2; 7 bases are shared with TRBD1. The V segment lost 3 bases and the J segment 4 bases; nucleotides outside the gene matches: 14. This CDR3 has 17 residues. Looked up from germline, CDR1 is KGHSH and CDR2 is LQKENI. The CDR3 bases are TGTGCCAGCTCACCCTCCGCTACAGGGGCCGGACGCTATGGCTACACCTTC. This sequence encodes CASSPSATGAGRYGYTF.

The chain uses TRBV27 and TRBJ1-1, with D maybe TRBD1 (5 bases). CDR3 length equals 15 residues. Germline loops: CDR1 MNHEY, CDR2 SMNVEV (reference sequence). Trimming shortened V by 6 bases and J by 2 bases, and 16 bases separated the two germline ends. The CDR3 sequence: CASSHGQGGNTEAFF. CDR3 DNA: TGTGCCAGCAGCCATGGTCAGGGCGGTAACACTGAAGCTTTCTTT.

The chain couples TRBV7-2 to TRBJ2-7, with 11 bases aligning to TRBD2. After removal of 5 bases from V and 6 bases from J, the junction contained 9 bases not matched to a gene. The CDR3 loop spans 15 amino acids. The germline V gene has CDR1 SGHTA and CDR2 FQGNSA. The CDR3 DNA is TGTGCCAGCAGCCCAGTAGCGGGAGGGCATCGCGAGCAGTACTTC. Translated, it gives CASSPVAGGHREQYF.

This clone was picked up one time. The V and J genes are TRBV7-9 and TRBJ2-4; the D gene is possibly TRBD1 (5 bases). The CDR3 loop spans 11 amino acids. Germline CDR1 reads SEHNR; CDR2 reads FQNEAQ (reference sequence). V lost 8 bases and J 5 bases, leaving 7 bases between the germline ends. This CDR3 is CASGAQNIQYF. CDR3 in DNA: TGTGCCAGCGGGGCCCAAAACATTCAGTACTTC.

The genes are TRBV3-1 (or the pseudogene TRBV3-2) and TRBJ1-1; D is uncertain. Per the germline V gene, CDR1 is LGHDT and CDR2 is YNNKEL (reference sequence). Trimming cost V 0 bases and J 4 bases, with 15 bases left between them. The CDR3 has 16 residues. Here the CDR3 DNA reads TGTGCCAGCAGCCAAGAGTCACCGGGGAAGAGCACTGAAGCTTTCTTT. It yields the protein CASSQESPGKSTEAFF.

As regards this clone: In the same sample, other DNA sequences code for this CDR3. The V gene is TRBV28, the J gene TRBJ2-1; D is possibly TRBD1 (5 bases). The ends were cut back, 5 bases at V and 7 bases at J, with 9 bases in the middle. Looked up from germline, CDR1 is MDHEN and CDR2 is SYDVKM. The CDR3 loop spans 12 amino acids. For the CDR3, the DNA is TGTGCCAGCAGTCTCAGGGTAAATGAGCAGTTCTTC. Its protein is CASSLRVNEQFF.

The V gene is TRBV6-2 or TRBV6-3, the J gene TRBJ2-7, with 9 bases identical to TRBD1. Germline-derived CDR1 and CDR2 are MNHEY and SVGEGT. The V gene end was trimmed by 5 bases and the J gene end by 5 bases; junction bases not matched to a gene: 10. The CDR3 runs 15 residues. The CDR3 nucleotides are TGTGCCAGCAGTCCCCTCCGACAGGGGGTCAACGAGCAGTACTTC. Protein product: CASSPLRQGVNEQYF.

CDR3 sequence reads: CASSSTGDYYEQYF. The DNA for the CDR3 is TGTGCCAGCAGCTCGACAGGGGACTACTACGAGCAGTACTTC. V is TRBV5-6 and J is TRBJ2-7; possibly TRBD1 for D (8 bases). The CDR3 runs to 14 residues. The V gene's germline CDR1 is SGHDT and CDR2 YYEEEE. V dropped 3 bases and J dropped 3 bases, with 13 bases sitting between them.

The chain links TRBV28 to TRBJ2-1, with 8 bases lining up with TRBD2. The J segment lost 9 bases and the V segment lost 2 bases, leaving 9 bases of the junction unmatched. CDR1 and CDR2 (germline): MDHEN, SYDVKM. CDR3 size: 15 residues. The CDR3 loop is CASSLRREGGGEQFF. The CDR3 DNA follows: TGTGCCAGCAGTTTAAGACGGGAGGGAGGCGGTGAGCAGTTCTTC.

The chain links TRBV7-6 to TRBJ2-5; 9 bases agree with TRBD2. Germline V gene lookup returns CDR1 SGHVS and CDR2 FNYEAQ. This CDR3 region has 16 residues. V trimming: 2 bases; J trimming: 5 bases; junction bases outside the gene matches: 9. As DNA, the CDR3 is TGTGCCAGCAGCTTAAGTCCTAGCGGGACGGGGGAGACCCAGTACTTC. This sequence encodes CASSLSPSGTGETQYF.

The CDR3 protein is CASSLGSSGKNEQFF. The CDR3 nucleotides are TGTGCCAGCAGTTTGGGCTCTAGCGGGAAAAATGAGCAGTTCTTC. The chain joins TRBV27 to TRBJ2-1, with 9 nucleotides matching TRBD2. The germline gives CDR1 MNHEY, CDR2 SMNVEV (reference sequence). With 3 bases clipped from V and 7 bases from J, the junction kept 7 bases outside the gene matches. The CDR3 runs 15 residues.

The V gene is TRBV14, the J gene TRBJ1-1, with unresolved D. V dropped 0 bases and J dropped 0 bases, with 8 bases sitting between them. Looked up from germline, CDR1 is SGHDN and CDR2 is FVKESK. The CDR3 has 15 residues. The CDR3 loop is CASSQELTVNTEAFF. The CDR3 DNA follows: TGTGCCAGCAGCCAAGAACTAACGGTGAACACTGAAGCTTTCTTT.

The V and J genes are TRBV7-8 and TRBJ1-1; TRBD1 might be the D (5 bases). This CDR3 has 16 amino acids. The ends were cut back, 5 bases at V and 1 base at J, with 17 bases in the middle. Germline values: CDR1 SGHVS, CDR2 FQNEAQ. The DNA of the CDR3 is TGTGCCAGCAGCCTTCGTTTACCAGGGCGGAACACTGAAGCTTTCTTT. Residues: CASSLRLPGRNTEAFF.

The CDR3 loop reads CASSQNTGGGYGYTF. In nucleotides, the CDR3 is TGTGCCAGCTCACAAAATACGGGGGGCGGATATGGCTACACCTTC. V gene TRBV18 combines with J gene TRBJ1-2; TRBD1 might be the D (6 bases). Per germline, CDR1 KGHSH and CDR2 LQKENI. V lost 4 bases and J lost 5, with 17 bases in between. The CDR3 has 15 amino acids.

V gene TRBV5-1 combines with J gene TRBJ1-6; 10 bases line up with TRBD1. CDR1 is SGHRS and CDR2 is YFSETQ in the germline V gene. The CDR3 is 18 amino acids. V dropped 0 bases and J dropped 4; count of bases not matched to a gene: 7. CDR3 amino acids: CASSLGQGTGEYNSPLHF. The DNA for the CDR3 is TGCGCCAGCAGCTTGGGACAAGGGACAGGGGAATATAATTCACCCCTCCACTTT.

The chain has TRBV3-1 (or the pseudogene TRBV3-2) and TRBJ2-5, with 9 bases lining up with TRBD1. Trimming removed 3 bases from V and 5 bases from J; junction bases left unmatched: 4. The CDR3 contains 14 residues. Germline CDR1 reads LGHDT; CDR2 reads YNNKEL (reference sequence). The CDR3 DNA is TGTGCCAGCAGCCACTGGACAGGGGTCGAGACCCAGTACTTC. Its protein product is CASSHWTGVETQYF.

The rearrangement uses TRBV7-2 and TRBJ1-2; D is undetermined. V was clipped by 1 base and J by 7 bases, with 13 bases between them. The CDR3 consists of 14 residues. CDR1 is SGHTA, CDR2 FQGNSA, per germline. The CDR3 protein is CASSLDVPISGYTF. In nucleotides, the CDR3 is TGTGCCAGCAGCTTAGATGTCCCTATTAGTGGCTACACCTTC.

CDR3 loop: CASSETTGRKLFF. CDR3 coding DNA: TGTGCCAGCAGCGAAACGACAGGGAGAAAACTGTTTTTT. The genes are TRBV9 and TRBJ1-4; TRBD1 agrees at 7 bases. CDR3 length: 13 residues. V gave up 3 bases and J gave up 10 bases; unmatched junction bases: 6. The germline V gene encodes CDR1 SGDLS and CDR2 YYNGEE. Based on the CDR3 plus reference TRBV9 and TRBJ1-4, the full variable domain is DSGVTQTPKHLITATGQRVTLRCSPRSGDLSVYWYQQSLDQGLQFLIQYYNGEERAKGNILERFSAQQFPDLHSELNLSSLELGDSALYFCASSETTGRKLFFGSGTQLSVL.

Only one count was recorded for this clone. V usage is TRBV19 and J usage is TRBJ2-1, with 11 bases fitting TRBD2. Germline CDR1 reads LNHDA; CDR2 reads SQIVND (reference sequence). The CDR3 covers 15 residues. Trimming removed 5 bases from V and 10 bases from J; junction bases left unmatched: 10. In DNA form, the CDR3 reads TGTGCCAGTAGTGTTACCATCTTAGCGGGAGGGGAGCAGTTCTTC. Its translation: CASSVTILAGGEQFF.

This rearrangement joins TRBV28 to TRBJ1-2; the match to TRBD1 covers 8 bases. This CDR3 comprises 13 residues. The germline V gene has CDR1 MDHEN and CDR2 SYDVKM. V gave up 6 bases and J gave up 4 bases; unmatched junction bases: 4. The CDR3 coding sequence is TGTGCCAGCAGCTTGACAGGGGCCTATGGCTACACCTTC. Encoded protein: CASSLTGAYGYTF.

This rearrangement joins TRBV9 to TRBJ1-2, with D possibly matching TRBD1 (5 bases). Germline V gives CDR1 SGDLS, CDR2 YYNGEE. Trimming took 3 bases from V and 2 from J, leaving 11 bases between them. This CDR3 is 14 amino acids long. The DNA of the CDR3 is TGTGCCAGCAGCGCAGAGACAGTCAACTATGGCTACACCTTC. Its protein product is CASSAETVNYGYTF.

The V call is TRBV6-5, the J call TRBJ2-3, with 9 bases that match TRBD2. The germline V gene encodes CDR1 MNHEY and CDR2 SVGAGI. J lost 4 bases, V lost 3 bases, and 5 bases had no gene match. The CDR3 loop spans 15 amino acids. The CDR3 coding sequence is TGTGCCAGCAGTTATGCGGGAGGGCCCCCAGATACGCAGTATTTT. This gives the protein CASSYAGGPPDTQYF.

Only a few counts were recorded for this clone. The chain joins TRBV9 to TRBJ2-7, with D perhaps TRBD1 (6 bases). V was cut by 0 bases and J by 2 bases, with 15 bases left in between. CDR1 and CDR2 from the germline V gene are SGDLS and YYNGEE. CDR3 length: 16 amino acids. CDR3 region: CASSVGPYGDTYEQYF. The CDR3 DNA reads as TGTGCCAGCAGCGTAGGGCCTTACGGGGACACCTACGAGCAGTACTTC.

This clone has just a few counts. The rearrangement joins TRBV5-4 to TRBJ1-1; 10 bases are a match to TRBD1. V trimming: 3 bases; J trimming: 2 bases; junction bases outside the gene matches: 7. The CDR3 is 16 amino acids. Germline V gene lookup returns CDR1 SGHNT and CDR2 YYREEE (reference sequence). The DNA for the CDR3 is TGTGCCAGCAGCTCGGCCGGGACAGGGGTAAACACTGAAGCTTTCTTT. Translated, it gives CASSSAGTGVNTEAFF.

The chain combines TRBV6-2 or TRBV6-3 with TRBJ2-7; D is perhaps TRBD1 or TRBD2 (6 bases each). Per germline, CDR1 MNHEY and CDR2 SVGEGT. With 6 bases removed from V and 7 bases from J, the gap between germline ends came to 13 bases. The CDR3 runs 12 residues. In DNA, the CDR3 is TGTGCCAGCAGCGGGGGCCTCTTGGAGCAGTACTTC. It encodes CASSGGLLEQYF.

V gene TRBV3-1 (or the pseudogene TRBV3-2) combines with J gene TRBJ2-7, with D possibly being TRBD2 (5 bases). The germline gives CDR1 LGHDT, CDR2 YNNKEL (reference sequence). With 5 bases removed from V and 2 bases from J, the gap between germline ends came to 13 bases. The CDR3 is made up of 14 amino acids. The CDR3 nucleotides are TGTGCCAGCAGCTCTAGCAGACTTACCTACGAGCAGTACTTC. It codes for CASSSSRLTYEQYF.

The V and J genes are TRBV4-3 and TRBJ2-3, with 9 bases that match TRBD1. Germline CDR1 is LGHNA and CDR2 is YSLEER. The CDR3 runs to 13 residues. V gave up 3 bases and J gave up 7 bases; unmatched junction bases: 2. The CDR3: CASSQDRGNTQYF. DNA of the CDR3: TGCGCCAGCAGCCAGGACAGGGGAAATACGCAGTATTTT.